The 20 T cell receptor beta chains in this list originate from one sample, sequenced in a study of T cell responses to AZD1222 COVID-19 vaccine. Here immunoSEQ multiplex PCR was the method, and the copy in TCRdb shows in-frame clones only, minus some. The sample consists of about 120,000 clones, about 89% of them appearing once. The sample in question was peripheral blood, obtained on day 0 of AZD1222 vaccination. Receptors originate from an adult in good health.

V usage is TRBV7-6 and J usage is TRBJ1-1, with D possibly matching TRBD1 (6 bases). This CDR3 has 14 amino acids. Germline lookup yields CDR1 SGHVS and CDR2 FNYEAQ. V shed 6 bases and J shed 1 base, with 12 bases lying between them. CDR3 DNA sequence: TGTGCCAGCAGATCTAGGGGGGAGAACACTGAAGCTTTCTTT. The encoded protein is CASRSRGENTEAFF.

V usage is TRBV5-5 and J usage is TRBJ2-1; tentatively, D is TRBD2 (6 bases). V was trimmed by 2 bases and J by 4 bases, leaving 13 bases between them. The germline V gene has CDR1 SGHKS and CDR2 YYEKEE (reference sequence). The CDR3 sequence is 15 residues long. CDR3 amino acids: CASSLGLATYNEQFF. DNA for the CDR3: TGTGCCAGCAGCTTAGGGCTAGCGACTTACAATGAGCAGTTCTTC.

The chain carries TRBV6-5 and TRBJ1-5, with no clear D. The length of the CDR3 is 13 residues. V was trimmed by 5 bases and J by 4 bases, leaving 9 bases between them. Looked up from germline, CDR1 is MNHEY and CDR2 is SVGAGI. CDR3 coding DNA: TGTGCCAGCAGTCGTGGAGGAAATCAGCCCCAGCATTTT. Its protein product is CASSRGGNQPQHF.

The rearrangement joins TRBV3-1 (or the pseudogene TRBV3-2) to TRBJ1-2; a weak D match, TRBD1 (5 bases). This CDR3 spans 16 amino acids. V lost 0 bases to trimming and J lost 4 bases, with 15 bases between them. The germline gives CDR1 LGHDT, CDR2 YNNKEL (reference sequence). CDR3 DNA: TGTGCCAGCAGCCAAGATCGGGGCCTACTCTCCTATGGCTACACCTTC. Its translation: CASSQDRGLLSYGYTF.

The chain recombines TRBV5-1 with TRBJ2-3; 8 bases align to TRBD1. This CDR3 contains 15 residues. Germline CDR1 SGHRS, CDR2 YFSETQ. With 2 bases clipped from V and 2 bases from J, the junction kept 4 bases outside the gene matches. CDR3 sequence (DNA): TGCGCCAGCAGCTTAGGGGACAGGTCCACAGATACGCAGTATTTT. Translating it yields CASSLGDRSTDTQYF. Full variable domain (outside the CDR3, taken from reference TRBV5-1 and TRBJ2-3): KAGVTQTPRYLIKTRGQQVTLSCSPISGHRSVSWYQQTPGQGLQFLFEYFSETQRNKGNFPGRFSGRQFSNSRSEMNVSTLELGDSALYLCASSLGDRSTDTQYFGPGTRLTVL.

This chain connects TRBV2 to TRBJ1-4; no firm D call. V lost 5 bases to trimming and J lost 0 bases, with 7 bases between them. CDR3 length: 14 residues. CDR1 SNHLY and CDR2 FYNNEI come from the germline V gene. DNA for the CDR3: TGTGCCAGCAGTTACAGTGCAACTAATGAAAAACTGTTTTTT. Its translation is CASSYSATNEKLFF. The full variable domain, with the rest looked up from reference TRBV2 and TRBJ1-4, is EPEVTQTPSHQVTQMGQEVILRCVPISNHLYFYWYRQILGQKVEFLVSFYNNEISEKSEIFDDQFSVERPDGSNFTLKIRSTKLEDSAMYFCASSYSATNEKLFFGSGTQLSVL.

As for this clone: The CDR3 ends on some other residue instead of the conserved phenylalanine or tryptophan, so this is likely a read error. The DNA is left out, because the CDR3 cannot be placed on it with certainty; the CDR3 is given as TCRdb lists it. V and J are TRBV28 and TRBJ2-7; the D call of TRBD2 is as the table states it, not checked on the DNA. Germline assignment: CDR1 MDHEN and CDR2 SYDVKM. The CDR3 length is 15 residues, termini included. CDR3 sequence reads: CASSSPLGLAGVEGI.

The chain recombines TRBV7-8 with TRBJ1-6, with a weak D call TRBD1 (6 bases). V lost 4 bases and J lost 7, with 20 bases in between. CDR1 and CDR2 (germline): SGHVS, FQNEAQ. CDR3 size: 17 residues. For the CDR3, the DNA is TGTGCCAGCAGCTCCGTGGACAGCAAAAACACAAATTCACCCCTCCACTTT. It is translated as CASSSVDSKNTNSPLHF.

Concerning this clone itself: Compared with germline, one end of the junction differs, possibly owing to a read error. This chain joins TRBV7-7 and TRBJ2-2; 11 bases are a match to TRBD1. CDR3 length: 13 residues. Germline loops: CDR1 SSHAT, CDR2 FNYEAQ (reference sequence). The CDR3 is CASRDRGTGELFF. As DNA, the CDR3 is TGTGCTAGCAGGGACAGGGGGACCGGGGAGCTGTTTTTT.

In DNA, the CDR3 is TGTGCCAGCAGTCGGGACAGGGGGCTCTACGAGCAGTACTTC. This translates into CASSRDRGLYEQYF. The V gene is TRBV6-5, the J gene TRBJ2-7; 12 bases match TRBD1. This CDR3 comprises 14 residues. The trim removed 5 bases at V and 3 bases at J, leaving 2 bases unmatched. Germline assignment: CDR1 MNHEY and CDR2 SVGAGI.

The chain uses TRBV7-8 and TRBJ2-5, with TRBD2 matching 11 bases. The junction had 3 bases not matched to a gene; V was cut back by 5 bases and J by 1 base. CDR1 and CDR2 (germline): SGHVS, FQNEAQ. The CDR3 extends over 15 amino acids. DNA of the CDR3: TGTGCCAGCAGCCCGACTAGCGGGACCCAAGAGACCCAGTACTTC. The encoded protein is CASSPTSGTQETQYF.

The chain uses TRBV7-9 and TRBJ1-4, with a possible D match to TRBD1 (6 bases). CDR1 and CDR2 from the germline V gene are SEHNR and FQNEAQ (reference sequence). The CDR3 runs 14 residues. V lost 5 bases, J lost 3 bases, and 10 bases lay in between. The CDR3 bases are TGTGCCAGCAGCCCAGGGGTGCCTAATGAAAAACTGTTTTTT. Its translation is CASSPGVPNEKLFF.

This chain connects TRBV18 to TRBJ1-1; weak D call: TRBD1 (6 bases). This CDR3 region has 14 residues. V was pared by 3 bases and J by 11 bases, with 19 bases between. Per germline, CDR1 KGHSH and CDR2 LQKENI. This CDR3 reads CASSPVPGQGWAFF. DNA of the CDR3: TGTGCCAGCTCACCGGTCCCGGGACAAGGATGGGCTTTCTTT.

This clone was counted a single time. CDR3 region: CASSNADSGYNEQFF. The CDR3 coding sequence is TGTGCCAGTAGTAACGCGGACAGTGGGTACAATGAGCAGTTCTTC. V gene TRBV19 combines with J gene TRBJ2-1; possible D gene TRBD1, 6 bases. The V gene lost 4 bases and the J gene lost 4 bases, with 14 bases spanning the gap. From germline, CDR1 is LNHDA and CDR2 SQIVND (reference sequence). The CDR3 covers 15 residues.

The rearrangement links TRBV7-6 to TRBJ1-4; 8 positions agree with TRBD1. This CDR3 has 15 residues. Trimming cost V 0 bases and J 5 bases; bases outside gene matches: 2. Germline CDR1 and CDR2: SGHVS and FNYEAQ. Here the CDR3 reads CASSLAQGANEKLFF. DNA for the CDR3: TGTGCCAGCAGCTTAGCGCAGGGGGCGAATGAAAAACTGTTTTTT.

The chain couples TRBV14 to TRBJ1-2; D is undetermined. CDR1 SGHDN and CDR2 FVKESK come from the germline V gene. This CDR3 spans 13 amino acids. Between the trimmed V and J ends, which lost 4 bases and 2 bases, there was a span of 8 bases. The CDR3 coding sequence is TGTGCCAGCAGCCCTCGTTTGAACTATGGCTACACCTTC. Residues: CASSPRLNYGYTF.

This chain links TRBV5-5 with TRBJ2-6, with D possibly being TRBD2 (6 bases). This CDR3 has 20 residues. The V and J ends lost 4 bases and 2 bases respectively, with 25 bases between them. From germline, CDR1 is SGHKS and CDR2 YYEKEE (reference sequence). CDR3 DNA: TGTGCCAGCAGCCAGTATCTTCCGGGACTCTTAGGCGCTGGGGCCAACGTCCTGACTTTC. Amino acids: CASSQYLPGLLGAGANVLTF.

The J gene is TRBJ1-3, the V gene TRBV27; 7 bases agree with TRBD1. V was pared by 5 bases and J by 4 bases, with 5 bases of the junction left unmatched. Germline V gives CDR1 MNHEY, CDR2 SMNVEV (reference sequence). This CDR3 comprises 14 residues. The CDR3 sequence is CASSPTGFGNTIYF. The DNA of the CDR3 is TGTGCCAGCAGTCCGACAGGGTTCGGAAACACCATATATTTT.

V usage is TRBV6-5 and J usage is TRBJ1-5; TRBD1 matches 7 bases. Germline-derived CDR1 and CDR2 are MNHEY and SVGAGI. V shed 6 bases and J 6 bases; nucleotides not matched to a gene: 5. This CDR3 has 13 residues. The CDR3 DNA follows: TGTGCCAGCAGCACGGACAGGCTTCAGCCCCAGCATTTT. Protein: CASSTDRLQPQHF.

This sequence joins TRBV11-3 and TRBJ2-7, with D unresolved. In germline, CDR1 is SGHNT, CDR2 YENEEA. The CDR3 length is 17 residues. Trimming left V 0 bases short and J 3 bases short, with 18 bases between. The chain's CDR3 is CASSLDLIGWMGYEQYF. The CDR3 DNA sequence: TGTGCCAGCAGCTTAGATCTAATTGGGTGGATGGGCTACGAGCAGTACTTC.